The entry below gives a single T cell receptor beta chain sequence along with its context. This sample is drawn from a study of blood T cell repertoires in COVID-19. At the level of the study: Sample material is recorded as cDNA or gDNA derived from T cells, B-cell-depleted T cells, or PBMCs.

There are 11 residues in the CDR3. V shed 6 bases and J shed 9 bases, with 11 bases lying between them. The repertoire was sequenced with immunoSEQ multiplex PCR; TCRdb's copy has only in-frame clones and lacks some. The sample has about 280,000 clones, approximately 88% seen once. V is TRBV12-3 or TRBV12-4 and J is TRBJ1-2; no definite D call. The source is a man in his fifties or sixties with acute or convalescent COVID-19. Sequencing was done on a sample of peripheral blood. CDR3 region: CASSPQDSYTF. CDR3 nucleotide sequence: TGTGCCAGCAGCCCCCAGGATAGCTACACCTTC.